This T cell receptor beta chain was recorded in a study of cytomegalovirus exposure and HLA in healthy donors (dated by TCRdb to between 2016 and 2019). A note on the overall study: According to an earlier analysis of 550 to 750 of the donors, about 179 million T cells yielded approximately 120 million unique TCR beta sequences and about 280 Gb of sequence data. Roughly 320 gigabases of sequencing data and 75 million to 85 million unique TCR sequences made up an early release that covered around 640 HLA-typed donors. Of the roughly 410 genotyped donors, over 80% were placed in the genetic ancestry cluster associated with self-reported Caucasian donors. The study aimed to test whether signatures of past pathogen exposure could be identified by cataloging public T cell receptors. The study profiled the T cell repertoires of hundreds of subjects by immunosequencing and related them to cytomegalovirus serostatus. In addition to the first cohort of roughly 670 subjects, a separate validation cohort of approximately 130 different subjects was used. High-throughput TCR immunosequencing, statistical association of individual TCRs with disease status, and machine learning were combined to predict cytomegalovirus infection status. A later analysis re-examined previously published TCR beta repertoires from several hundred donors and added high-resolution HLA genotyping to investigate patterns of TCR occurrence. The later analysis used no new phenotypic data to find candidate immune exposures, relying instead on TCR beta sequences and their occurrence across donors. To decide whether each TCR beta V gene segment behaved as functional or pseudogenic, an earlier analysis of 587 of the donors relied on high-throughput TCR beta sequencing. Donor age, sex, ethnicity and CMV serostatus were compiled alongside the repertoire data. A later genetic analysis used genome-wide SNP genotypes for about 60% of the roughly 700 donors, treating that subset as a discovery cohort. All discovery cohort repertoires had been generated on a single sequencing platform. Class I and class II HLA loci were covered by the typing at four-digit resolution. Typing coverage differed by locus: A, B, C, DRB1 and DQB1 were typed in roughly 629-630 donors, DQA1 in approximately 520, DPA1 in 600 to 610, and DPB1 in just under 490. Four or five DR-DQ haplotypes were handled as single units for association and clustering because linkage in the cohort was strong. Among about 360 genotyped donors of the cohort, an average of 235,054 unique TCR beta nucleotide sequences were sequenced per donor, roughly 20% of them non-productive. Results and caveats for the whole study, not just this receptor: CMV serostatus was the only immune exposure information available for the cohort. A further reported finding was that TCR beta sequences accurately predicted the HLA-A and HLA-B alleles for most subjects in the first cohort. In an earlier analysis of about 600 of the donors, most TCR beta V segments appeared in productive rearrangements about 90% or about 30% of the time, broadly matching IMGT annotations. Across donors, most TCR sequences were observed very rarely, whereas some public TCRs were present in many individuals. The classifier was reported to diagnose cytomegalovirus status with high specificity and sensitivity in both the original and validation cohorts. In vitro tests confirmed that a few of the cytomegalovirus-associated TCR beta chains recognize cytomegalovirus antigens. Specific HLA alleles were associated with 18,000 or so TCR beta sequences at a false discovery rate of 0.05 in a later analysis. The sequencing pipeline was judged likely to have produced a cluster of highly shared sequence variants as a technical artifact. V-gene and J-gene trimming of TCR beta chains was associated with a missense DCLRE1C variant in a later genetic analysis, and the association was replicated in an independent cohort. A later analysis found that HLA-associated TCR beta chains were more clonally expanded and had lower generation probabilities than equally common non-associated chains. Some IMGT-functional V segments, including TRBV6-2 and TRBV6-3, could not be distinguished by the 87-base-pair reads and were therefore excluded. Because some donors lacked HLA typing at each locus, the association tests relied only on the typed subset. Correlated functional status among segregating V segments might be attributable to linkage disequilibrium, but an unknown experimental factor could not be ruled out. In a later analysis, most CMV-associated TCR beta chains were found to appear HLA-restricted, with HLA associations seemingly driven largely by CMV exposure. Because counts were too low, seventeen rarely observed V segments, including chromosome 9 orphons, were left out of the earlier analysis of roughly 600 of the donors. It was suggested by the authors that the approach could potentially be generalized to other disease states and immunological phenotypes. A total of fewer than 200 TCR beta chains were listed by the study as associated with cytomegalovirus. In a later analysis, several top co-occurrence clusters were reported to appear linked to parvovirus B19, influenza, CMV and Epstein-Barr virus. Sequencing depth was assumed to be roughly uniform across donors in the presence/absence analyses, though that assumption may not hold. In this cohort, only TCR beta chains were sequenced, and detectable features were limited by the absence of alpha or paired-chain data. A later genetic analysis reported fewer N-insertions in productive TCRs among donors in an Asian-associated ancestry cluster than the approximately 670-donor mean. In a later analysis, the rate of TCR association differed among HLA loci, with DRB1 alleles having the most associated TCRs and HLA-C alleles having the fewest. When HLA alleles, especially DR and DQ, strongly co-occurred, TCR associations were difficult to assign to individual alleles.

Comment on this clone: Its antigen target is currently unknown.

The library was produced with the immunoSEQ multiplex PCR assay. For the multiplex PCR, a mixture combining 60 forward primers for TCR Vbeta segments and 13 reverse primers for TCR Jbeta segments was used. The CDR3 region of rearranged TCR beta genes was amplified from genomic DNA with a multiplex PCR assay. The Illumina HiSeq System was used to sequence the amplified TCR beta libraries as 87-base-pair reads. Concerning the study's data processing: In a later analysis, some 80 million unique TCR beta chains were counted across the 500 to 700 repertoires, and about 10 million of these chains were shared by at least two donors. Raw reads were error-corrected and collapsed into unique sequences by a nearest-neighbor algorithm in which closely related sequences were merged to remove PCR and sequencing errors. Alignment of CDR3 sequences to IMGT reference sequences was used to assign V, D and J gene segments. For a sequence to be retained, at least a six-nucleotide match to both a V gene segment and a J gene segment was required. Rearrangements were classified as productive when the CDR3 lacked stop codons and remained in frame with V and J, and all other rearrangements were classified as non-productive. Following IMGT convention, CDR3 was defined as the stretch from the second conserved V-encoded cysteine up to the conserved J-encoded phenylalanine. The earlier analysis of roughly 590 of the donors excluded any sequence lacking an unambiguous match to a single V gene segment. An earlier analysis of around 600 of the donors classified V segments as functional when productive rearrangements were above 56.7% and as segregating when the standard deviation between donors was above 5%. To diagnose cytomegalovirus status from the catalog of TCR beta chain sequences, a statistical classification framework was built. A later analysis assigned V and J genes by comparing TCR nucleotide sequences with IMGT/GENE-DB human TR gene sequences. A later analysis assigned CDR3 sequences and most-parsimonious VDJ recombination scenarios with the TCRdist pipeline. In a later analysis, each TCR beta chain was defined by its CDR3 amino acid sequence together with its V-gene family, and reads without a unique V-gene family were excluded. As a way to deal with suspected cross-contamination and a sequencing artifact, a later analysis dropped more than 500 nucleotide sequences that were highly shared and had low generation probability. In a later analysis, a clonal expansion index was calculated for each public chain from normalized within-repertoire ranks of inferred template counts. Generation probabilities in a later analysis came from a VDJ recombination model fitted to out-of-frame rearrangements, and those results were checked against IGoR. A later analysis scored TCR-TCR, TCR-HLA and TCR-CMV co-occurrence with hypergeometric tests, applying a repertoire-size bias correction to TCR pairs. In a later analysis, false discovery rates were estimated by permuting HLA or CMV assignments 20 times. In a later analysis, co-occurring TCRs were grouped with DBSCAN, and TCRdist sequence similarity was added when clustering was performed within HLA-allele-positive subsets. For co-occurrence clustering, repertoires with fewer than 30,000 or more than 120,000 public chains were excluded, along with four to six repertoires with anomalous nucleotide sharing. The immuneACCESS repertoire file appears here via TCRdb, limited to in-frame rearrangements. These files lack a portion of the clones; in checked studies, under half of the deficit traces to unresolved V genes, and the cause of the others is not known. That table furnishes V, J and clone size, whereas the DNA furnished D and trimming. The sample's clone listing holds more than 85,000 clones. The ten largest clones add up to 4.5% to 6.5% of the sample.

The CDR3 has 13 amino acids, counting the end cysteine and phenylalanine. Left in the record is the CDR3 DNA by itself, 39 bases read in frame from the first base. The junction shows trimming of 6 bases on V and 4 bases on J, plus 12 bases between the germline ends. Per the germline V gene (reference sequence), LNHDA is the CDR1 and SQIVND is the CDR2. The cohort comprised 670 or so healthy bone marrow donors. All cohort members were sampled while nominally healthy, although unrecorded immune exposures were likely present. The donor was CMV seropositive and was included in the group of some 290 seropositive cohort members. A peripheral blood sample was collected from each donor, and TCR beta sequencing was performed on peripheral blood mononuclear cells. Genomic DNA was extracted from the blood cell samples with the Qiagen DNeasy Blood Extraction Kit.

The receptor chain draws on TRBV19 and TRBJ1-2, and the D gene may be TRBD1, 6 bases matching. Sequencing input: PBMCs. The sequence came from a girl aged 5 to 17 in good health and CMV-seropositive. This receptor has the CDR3 CASRPSGAYGYTF. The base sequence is TGTGCCAGTAGACCCTCAGGGGCCTATGGCTACACCTTC.